These T cell receptor beta chains were read from a single sample in a study of beta chain features in type 1 diabetes. Sequencing was performed with immunoSEQ multiplex PCR; in TCRdb, only in-frame clones are kept and a portion is missing. The repertoire includes around 400,000 clones, roughly 12% of them detected once, and 0.017% sits in the top ten. Sequencing was performed on naive CD4+ T cells from blood. These receptors were obtained from a man younger than 35 in good health. Each CDR3 is given with its conserved first and last residue. The D gene is left open where the match is weak. Clone size is not always given. Where it is, it says once, few, many or a class for expanded clones.

d_call j_call v_call clone_size cdr3_nt cdr3_aa
TRBD1 TRBJ2-1 TRBV19 few TGTGCCAGTAGTCCGGGACAGAACAATGAGCAGTTCTTC CASSPGQNNEQFF
TRBD1 TRBJ1-2 TRBV6-1 - TGTGCCAGCAGTTGGACAGGGAGACCTAACTATGGCTACACCTTC CASSWTGRPNYGYTF
TRBD1 TRBJ1-2 TRBV7-2 few TGTGCCAGCAGCTTAACCTTCGGGACAGCCTTCCCTAGCTATGGCTACACCTTC CASSLTFGTAFPSYGYTF
- TRBJ2-7 TRBV28 - TGTGCCAGCAGTCCATCTAGAGTCCCTTACTTC CASSPSRVPYF
TRBD1 TRBJ2-4 TRBV6-6 - TGTGCCAGCCGGGACAGGGTCGAGAGGGCCAAAAACATTCAGTACTTC CASRDRVERAKNIQYF
TRBD1 TRBJ1-1 TRBV7-2 few TGTGCCAGCAGCTTAGACCGGACAGGGAAGAACACTGAAGCTTTCTTT CASSLDRTGKNTEAFF
- TRBJ2-7 TRBV14 - TGTGCCAGCAGCCAAGACAGTTTGGCCTACGAGCAGTACTTC CASSQDSLAYEQYF
TRBD1 TRBJ2-7 TRBV29-1 - TGCAGCGTTGAAGAAACAGGGGGCGATTACGAGCAGTACTTC CSVEETGGDYEQYF
TRBD1 TRBJ1-1 TRBV28 few TGTGCCAGCAGTGGACAGACAGGGGTTAGCACTGAAGCTTTCTTT CASSGQTGVSTEAFF
- TRBJ1-6 TRBV6-5 - TGTGCCAGCAGTAGAGACACGGGGGGTAATTCACCCCTCCACTTT CASSRDTGGNSPLHF
- TRBJ2-7 TRBV28 few TGTGCCAGCAGCCTCACGGGAAACTCCTACGAGCAGTACTTC CASSLTGNSYEQYF
- TRBJ1-5 TRBV11-2 few TGTGCCAGCAGCTTAGGGGCCAGCCCAAATCAGCCCCAGCATTTT CASSLGASPNQPQHF
- TRBJ1-2 TRBV5-1 few TGCGCCAGCAGTTACCGGGATCGGCCTAATGGCTACACCTTC CASSYRDRPNGYTF
TRBD1 TRBJ2-7 TRBV28 - TGTGCCAGCAGCCCGGACAGGCACGAGCAGTACTTC CASSPDRHEQYF
TRBD2 TRBJ2-4 TRBV6-5 - TGTGCCAGCAGTACTAGCGGGGTTGACAAAAACATTCAGTACTTC CASSTSGVDKNIQYF
- TRBJ1-1 TRBV11-3 - TGTGCCAGCAGCTTTGGGCAGGACACTGAAGCTTTCTTT CASSFGQDTEAFF
TRBD1 TRBJ2-7 TRBV5-1 few TGCGCCAGCAGCTTGGGACAGGGATCCTACGAGCAGTACTTC CASSLGQGSYEQYF
TRBD1 TRBJ2-5 TRBV6-1 - TGTGCCAGCAGTGGAGACCGGACAGGGGGCGGGGAGACCCAGTACTTC CASSGDRTGGGETQYF
TRBD1 TRBJ2-7 TRBV29-1 few TGCAGCGGAGGGACAGGGAGTGGGTACGAGCAGTACTTC CSGGTGSGYEQYF
- TRBJ2-2 TRBV11-1 - TGTGCCAGCAGCTTAGATCGCACCGGGGAGCTGTTTTTT CASSLDRTGELFF
- TRBJ2-5 TRBV29-1 - TGCAGCGTTGGAGCCGTCGGGGAGACCCAGTACTTC CSVGAVGETQYF
- TRBJ2-3 TRBV6-5 - TGTGCCAGCCGGAGGACAGCTAGCACAGATACGCAGTATTTT CASRRTASTDTQYF
- TRBJ1-2 TRBV18 - TGTGCCAGCTCGAACCGGGTGCCGGGGGATGGCTACACCTTC CASSNRVPGDGYTF
TRBD2 TRBJ2-3 TRBV5-1 - TGCGCCAGCAGCACGGGACTAGCGGGAGGGGAAACGCAGTATTTT CASSTGLAGGETQYF
- TRBJ2-7 TRBV13 - TGTGCCAGCAGCTCACCCGGGTCCATCGAACTCTACGAGCAGTACTTC CASSSPGSIELYEQYF
TRBD1 TRBJ1-2 TRBV6-5 - TGTGCCAGCAGTTCGGGACAGTGGAGGGGTGGCTACACCTTC CASSSGQWRGGYTF
TRBD1 TRBJ2-5 TRBV4-3 - TGCGCCAGCAGCCAAGGACAGGGGACAAGGTTGGAGACCCAGTACTTC CASSQGQGTRLETQYF
TRBD1 TRBJ1-6 TRBV7-9 - TGTGCCAGCAGCTATCTAGGACAGGGAGGAGGATCACCCCTCCACTTT CASSYLGQGGGSPLHF
- TRBJ2-1 TRBV10-3 few TGTGCCATCAGTGAGGTGGGACTTCACAATGAGCAGTTCTTC CAISEVGLHNEQFF
- TRBJ2-7 TRBV5-1 few TGCGCCAGCAGCTTGGGGGGCCGGGAGTACTTC CASSLGGREYF
TRBD2 TRBJ2-1 TRBV10-3 few TGTGCCATCAGCCTAGCGGGGGACTCCTACAATGAGCAGTTCTTC CAISLAGDSYNEQFF
TRBD1 TRBJ2-1 TRBV6-1 - TGTGCCAGCAGCCAATGGCGGACAGGGAGGAATGAGCAGTTCTTC CASSQWRTGRNEQFF
TRBD1 TRBJ2-7 TRBV28 - TGTGCCAGCAGTTTCAGGCCGGGACAGGGAACCTACGAGCAGTACTTC CASSFRPGQGTYEQYF
- TRBJ2-7 TRBV28 once TGTGCCAGCGGCCCGCGGCAGGGGCGATCCTACGAGCAGTACTTC CASGPRQGRSYEQYF
TRBD1 TRBJ2-7 TRBV30 - TGTGCCTGGGGCTCCGGGACAGGGAACAACGAGCAGTACTTC CAWGSGTGNNEQYF
TRBD1 TRBJ2-2 TRBV28 - TGTGCCAGCACGACAGGGTGGACCGGGGAGCTGTTTTTT CASTTGWTGELFF
- TRBJ2-3 TRBV5-1 few TGCGCCAGCAGCTTGGACGGGGACAACACAGATACGCAGTATTTT CASSLDGDNTDTQYF
- TRBJ1-3 TRBV9 - TGTGCCAGCAGCGTAATGGGCAACTCTGGAAACACCATATATTTT CASSVMGNSGNTIYF
- TRBJ1-2 TRBV5-4 few TGTGCCAGCAGACCCCGGGACATCGATGGCTACACCTTC CASRPRDIDGYTF
- TRBJ2-7 TRBV6-5 few TGTGCCAGCAGTTACCGGGACATATCCTACGAGCAGTACTTC CASSYRDISYEQYF
TRBD1 TRBJ1-1 TRBV30 - TGTGCCTGGAGTGTAGGGACAGGGGTCACTGAAGCTTTCTTT CAWSVGTGVTEAFF
- TRBJ1-2 TRBV7-9 - TGTGCCAGCAGCTTTCCAGGAACAGGGTCCTACGGCTACACCTTC CASSFPGTGSYGYTF
TRBD1 TRBJ1-2 TRBV6-5 - TGTGCCAGCGGAGCCGGGACAGCCTATGGCTACACCTTC CASGAGTAYGYTF
- TRBJ2-5 TRBV11-2 - TGTGCCAGCAGCTTAGTTGCCAGACAAGAGACCCAGTACTTC CASSLVARQETQYF
- TRBJ2-2 TRBV6-4 - TGTGCCAGCAGTGACAGCGCGAACACCGGGGAGCTGTTTTTT CASSDSANTGELFF